Listed here is a single T cell receptor (beta chain). Its antigen is not known. One end of the junction varies from germline; a read error may be responsible. The CDR3 has 13 amino acids. CDR1 and CDR2 from the germline V gene are SEHNR and FQNEAQ (reference sequence). The PCR had 60 Vbeta and 13 Jbeta primers. This table comes from immunoSEQ multiplex PCR, and its TCRdb copy is limited to in-frame clones, with some not included. The profile covers tens of thousands of clones, with more than 60% appearing a single time and roughly 51% taken by the ten largest. The data belong to a study of cytomegalovirus exposure and HLA in healthy donors. Findings of the study overall: V- and J-gene trimming in TCR beta was tied to a missense DCLRE1C variant by an analysis performed later.

Sequenced material: PBMCs. The clonotype was recovered from a man aged 50 to 59 in good health and CMV-seropositive. The J gene is TRBJ2-7, the V gene TRBV7-9; 7 nucleotides agree with TRBD1. Written as DNA, the CDR3 is TGTTCCAGCAGCCTAGGGACAGTTACCGAGCAGTACTTC. Translating it yields CSSSLGTVTEQYF.